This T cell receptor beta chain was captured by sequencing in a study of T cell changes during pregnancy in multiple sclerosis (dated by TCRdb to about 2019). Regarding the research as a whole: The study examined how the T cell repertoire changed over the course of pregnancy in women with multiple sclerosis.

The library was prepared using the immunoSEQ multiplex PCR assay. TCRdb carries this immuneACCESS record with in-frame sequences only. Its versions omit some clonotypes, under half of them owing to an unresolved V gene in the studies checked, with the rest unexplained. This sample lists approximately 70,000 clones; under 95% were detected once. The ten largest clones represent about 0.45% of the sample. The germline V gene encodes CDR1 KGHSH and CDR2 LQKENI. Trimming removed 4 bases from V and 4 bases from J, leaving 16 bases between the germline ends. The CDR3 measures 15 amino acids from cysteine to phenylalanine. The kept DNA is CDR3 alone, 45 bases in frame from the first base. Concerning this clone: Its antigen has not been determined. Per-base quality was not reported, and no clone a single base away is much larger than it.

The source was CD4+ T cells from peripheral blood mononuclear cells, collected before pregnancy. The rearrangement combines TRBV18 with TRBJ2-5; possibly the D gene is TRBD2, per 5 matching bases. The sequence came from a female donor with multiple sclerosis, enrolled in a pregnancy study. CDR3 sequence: CASSHLTEEVETQYF. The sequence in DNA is TGTGCCAGCTCACACCTCACGGAGGAGGTAGAGACCCAGTACTTC.